Listed below are T cell receptor beta chains from one sample, sequenced in a study of T cell changes during pregnancy in multiple sclerosis. The data were produced by immunoSEQ multiplex PCR, yet TCRdb's version contains in-frame clones alone and is incomplete. The table shows tens of thousands of clones, with 75% to 90% occurring only once. The sample in question was peripheral blood, obtained after pregnancy. The origin of the receptors is a female donor in good health, enrolled as a control in a pregnancy study. Each CDR3 is given with its conserved first and last residue. A D gene is named only where the DNA matches it firmly. Not every row has a clone size; where given, it reads once, few, many or a size class.

>-|TRBJ2-2|-|TRBV27
TGTGCCAGCAGTCCTCTCGCAGGGGCCGGGGAGCTGTTTTTT
CASSPLAGAGELFF
>-|TRBJ2-5|TRBD1|TRBV29-1
TGCAGCGTTGATGGGGGGACAGGACTCCAAGAGACCCAGTACTTC
CSVDGGTGLQETQYF
>-|TRBJ2-1|TRBD2|TRBV5-1
TGCGCCAGCAGCACATCCGGGACGGGACTAGATCGGTTCTTC
CASSTSGTGLDRFF
>-|TRBJ2-3|-|TRBV4-3
TGCGCCAGCAGCCAAGAAGGCTTCGGGGATACGCAGTATTTT
CASSQEGFGDTQYF
>-|TRBJ2-7|-|TRBV5-1
TGCGCCAGCAGAACCTTAGCGGATCCCTCCTACGAGCAGTACTTC
CASRTLADPSYEQYF
>-|TRBJ1-1|TRBD1|TRBV5-1
TGCGCCAGCAGCGAAGCCTACAGGGGAAAGAACACTGAAGCTTTCTTT
CASSEAYRGKNTEAFF
>-|TRBJ2-3|-|TRBV30
TGTGCCTGGAGTTCGGTCCGGGGGACAGATACGCAGTATTTT
CAWSSVRGTDTQYF
>-|TRBJ1-3|-|TRBV5-1
TGCGCCAGCAGCCTAGGAGGGGACGACTCTGGAAACACCATATATTTT
CASSLGGDDSGNTIYF
>-|TRBJ2-7|TRBD2|TRBV18
TGTGCCAGCTCACCACCGAGGGCTAGCGGGGCCGAATCCTACGAGCAGTACTTC
CASSPPRASGAESYEQYF
>-|TRBJ1-1|-|TRBV7-2
TGTGCCAGCAGCTGGGCCCCAGGGTACGAAGCTTTCTTT
CASSWAPGYEAFF
>-|TRBJ1-2|TRBD1|TRBV5-6
TGTGCCAGCCGAGAGGGGGGACAGGGTTTTCTAGGCTACACCTTC
CASREGGQGFLGYTF
>-|TRBJ1-1|TRBD1|TRBV7-2
TGTGCCAGCAGCTTAAATCCAGGGGGCGGCACTGAAGCTTTCTTT
CASSLNPGGGTEAFF
>-|TRBJ1-1|-|TRBV7-8
TGTGCCAGCAGCTTGGCGGGGGGCTCCACTGAAGCTTTCTTT
CASSLAGGSTEAFF
>-|TRBJ1-1|TRBD1|TRBV7-9
TGTGCCAGCAGCTTAAGGAAGGGGACAGAAAGCACTGAAGCTTTCTTT
CASSLRKGTESTEAFF
>-|TRBJ1-3|TRBD1|TRBV5-1
TGCGCCAGCAGCTTGGAGACAGGGCTCGGAAACACCATATATTTT
CASSLETGLGNTIYF
>-|TRBJ1-2|-|TRBV30
TGTGCCTGGAATGCCAGGGGCTATGGCTACACCTTC
CAWNARGYGYTF
>-|TRBJ2-1|TRBD2|TRBV7-9
TGTGCCAGCAGCCCCCCAGTCGGTAGCGGGAGCTCCTACAATGAGCAGTTCTTC
CASSPPVGSGSSYNEQFF
>-|TRBJ2-1|-|TRBV9
TGTGCCAGCAGCGTAGCGGTGGGAGTCAATGAGCAGTTCTTC
CASSVAVGVNEQFF
>once|TRBJ2-1|-|TRBV11-3
TGTGCCAGCCTCCAGGCGCTTTACAATGAGCAGTTCTTC
CASLQALYNEQFF
>-|TRBJ2-7|TRBD2|TRBV29-1
TGCAGCGTTGAAGATCGTGGCGGGAGAACTGACGAGCAGTACTTC
CSVEDRGGRTDEQYF
>-|TRBJ2-1|TRBD1|TRBV5-6
TGTGCCAGCAGCGGGGGACAGGGGGCCGTTGGCCTGTACAATGAGCAGTTCTTC
CASSGGQGAVGLYNEQFF
>-|TRBJ1-2|-|TRBV19
TGTGCCAGCTCTCGCGAGGGGGTCTATGGCTACACCTTC
CASSREGVYGYTF
>-|TRBJ1-1|-|TRBV30
TGTGCCTACCTTAGTGGTAATTCGAACACTGAAGCTTTCTTT
CAYLSGNSNTEAFF
>few|TRBJ1-2|-|TRBV6-5
TGTGCCAGCAGTTACTCGATCGACCTAGCTAACTATGGCTACACCTTC
CASSYSIDLANYGYTF